This passage covers 12 T cell receptor beta chains from one sample sequenced in a study of T-cell reconstitution after alpha-beta-depleted transplantation in children. A TCRbeta library incorporating unique molecular identifiers was prepared. TCRdb processed the PCR reads anew with MiXCR; each CDR3 protein has one entry. There are some 300,000 distinct CDR3 sequences in the sample; around 10% occur only once, and less than 9% lies in the top ten. The sample was PBMCs, taken before TCRalphabeta/CD19-depleted stem cell transplant. The receptor source for this set is a boy under three years old with acute myeloid leukemia, due to receive a stem cell transplant.

Details on this clonotype: A much more abundant neighbour one base away suggests this may be a read error. J is TRBJ1-1 and V is TRBV4-2, with D perhaps matching TRBD1 (6 bases). V lost 0 bases to trimming and J lost 2 bases, with 13 bases between them. The CDR3 is 16 amino acids. CDR1 is LGHNA, CDR2 YNFKEQ, per germline. CDR3 protein: CASSQETGRFNTEAFF. Here the CDR3 DNA reads TGTGCCAGCAGCCAAGAGACAGGACGGTTCAACACTGAAGCTTTCTTT.

This clonotype has a count of ten or more. The chain couples TRBV9 to TRBJ2-3, with D unclear. This CDR3 region has 13 residues. Trimming removed 0 bases from V and 3 bases from J, with 5 bases in between. Germline CDR1 SGDLS, CDR2 YYNGEE. The CDR3 spells CASSVVGTDTQYF. The CDR3 DNA reads TGTGCCAGCAGCGTAGTGGGGACAGATACGCAGTATTTT.

This clonotype was observed at least ten times. The gene calls are TRBV20-1 and TRBJ1-2; 8 bases align to TRBD1. CDR1 DFQATT and CDR2 SNEGSKA come from the germline V gene (reference sequence). The CDR3 covers 15 residues. Trimming took 5 bases from V and 2 from J; bases not matched to a gene: 10. The CDR3 reads CSALTPWTGNYGYTF. Written as DNA, the CDR3 is TGCAGTGCTCTGACCCCATGGACAGGGAACTATGGCTACACCTTC.

This clonotype has just a few counts. The V call is TRBV7-2, the J call TRBJ2-7, with D perhaps given as TRBD1 or TRBD2 (5 bases each). The CDR3 spans 15 residues. Germline loops: CDR1 SGHTA, CDR2 FQGNSA. V was cut by 2 bases and J by 1 base, with 12 bases left in between. CDR3 DNA sequence: TGTGCCAGCAGCTTACACCGGGGACCTTCCTACGAGCAGTACTTC. Its protein product is CASSLHRGPSYEQYF.

This clonotype appeared a few times. This sequence joins TRBV4-2 and TRBJ2-6; 7 nucleotides match TRBD1. CDR1 and CDR2 from the germline V gene are LGHNA and YNFKEQ. CDR3 length: 21 amino acids. Trimming removed 5 bases from V and 2 bases from J; junction bases left unmatched: 21. The CDR3 spells CASSTHQTSRDSITGANVLTF. As DNA, the CDR3 is TGTGCCAGCAGCACGCACCAGACGTCCCGGGACAGTATAACTGGGGCCAACGTCCTGACTTTC.

In its sample, this clonotype was seen many times. The V call is TRBV29-1, the J call TRBJ1-5; 7 bases fit TRBD1. This CDR3 region has 15 residues. Trimming removed 4 bases from V and 0 bases from J; junction bases left unmatched: 6. Germline loops: CDR1 SQVTM, CDR2 ANQGSEA. In nucleotides, the CDR3 is TGCAGCGTTGCAGACAGGGAAAATAGCAATCAGCCCCAGCATTTT. Amino acids: CSVADRENSNQPQHF.

This clonotype appeared many times. V is TRBV9 and J is TRBJ2-1; D not certain. Germline V gives CDR1 SGDLS, CDR2 YYNGEE. V was shortened by 4 bases and J by 7 bases, with 9 bases between the two germline ends. This CDR3 comprises 12 residues. CDR3 coding DNA: TGTGCCAGCAGCCCCTTAGTGAATGAGCAGTTCTTC. It translates to CASSPLVNEQFF.

The chain couples TRBV6-5 to TRBJ2-1, with D possibly being TRBD1 (5 bases). V gave up 2 bases and J gave up 0 bases, with 8 bases separating them. This CDR3 has 15 amino acids. The germline V gene encodes CDR1 MNHEY and CDR2 SVGAGI. CDR3 sequence (DNA): TGTGCCAGCAGTTACCGACAGTTCTCCTACAATGAGCAGTTCTTC. This codes for CASSYRQFSYNEQFF.

This clonotype was observed many times. The genes are TRBV7-2 and TRBJ1-4, with 8 positions matching TRBD1. J lost 10 bases, V lost 6 bases, and 7 bases had no gene match. Germline values: CDR1 SGHTA, CDR2 FQGNSA. This CDR3 is built from 13 residues. CDR3 in DNA: TGTGCCAGCAGTCGACAGGGGAGCGGAAAACTGTTTTTT. It yields the protein CASSRQGSGKLFF.

This rearrangement joins TRBV10-3 to TRBJ2-1; 8 bases are a match to TRBD1. The CDR3 has 11 residues. The germline V gene encodes CDR1 ENHRY and CDR2 SYGVKD. The V gene end was trimmed by 10 bases and the J gene end by 9 bases; junction bases not matched to a gene: 5. The CDR3 reads CATQGVSEQFF. The DNA for the CDR3 is TGTGCCACACAGGGGGTTAGTGAGCAGTTCTTC.

This clonotype was seen at least ten times. The chain combines TRBV28 with TRBJ1-5, with 7 positions matching TRBD1. The CDR3 consists of 16 residues. V lost 3 bases and J lost 3; bases outside the gene matches: 8. Germline V gene data show CDR1 as MDHEN and CDR2 as SYDVKM. The CDR3 region has the DNA TGTGCCAGCAGTTTCCCTGGGGACAGACCCAATCAGCCCCAGCATTTT. Its translation: CASSFPGDRPNQPQHF. The entire variable domain, with the rest obtained from reference TRBV28 and TRBJ1-5, is as follows: DVKVTQSSRYLVKRTGEKVFLECVQDMDHENMFWYRQDPGLGLRLIYFSYDVKMKEKGDIPEGYSVSREKKERFSLILESASTNQTSMYLCASSFPGDRPNQPQHFGDGTRLSIL.

CDR3 bases: TGTGCCAGCAGCTCCAACCCCCATCGAGGGGAGCTTAACACCGGGGAGCTGTTTTTT. Its translation is CASSSNPHRGELNTGELFF. V gene TRBV7-8 combines with J gene TRBJ2-2, with D possibly called TRBD1 or TRBD2 (5 bases each). Germline CDR1 reads SGHVS; CDR2 reads FQNEAQ. The CDR3 runs 19 residues. The ends were cut back, 4 bases at V and 2 bases at J, with 23 bases in the middle. Combining the CDR3 with reference TRBV7-8 and TRBJ2-2 gives the whole variable domain GAGVSQSPRYKVAKRGQDVALRCDPISGHVSLFWYQQALGQGPEFLTYFQNEAQLDKSGLPSDRFFAERPEGSVSTLKIQRTQQEDSAVYLCASSSNPHRGELNTGELFFGEGSRLTVL.